This T cell receptor (beta chain) came from a study of blood T cell repertoires in COVID-19. Study-wide background: PBMCs, B-cell-depleted T cells, or T cells provided the cDNA or gDNA that made up the material.

This CDR3 region has 13 residues. Trimming cost V 4 bases and J 4 bases; bases outside gene matches: 4. Germline V CDR1 and CDR2: LNHDA, SQIVND (reference sequence). Method: immunoSEQ multiplex PCR; TCRdb's copy keeps in-frame clones and lacks some. This table has approximately 97,000 clones, about 85% appearing once. The TCR was taken from an elderly man with acute or convalescent COVID-19. The V call is TRBV19, the J call TRBJ2-7, with TRBD1 matching 7 bases. The source material was peripheral blood. The CDR3, as DNA: TGTGCCAGTAGTACCCGACAGGGTTACGAGCAGTACTTC. It specifies CASSTRQGYEQYF. The full variable domain, with the rest looked up from reference TRBV19 and TRBJ2-7, is DGGITQSPKYLFRKEGQNVTLSCEQNLNHDAMYWYRQDPGQGLRLIYYSQIVNDFQKGDIAEGYSVSREKKESFPLTVTSAQKNPTAFYLCASSTRQGYEQYFGPGTRLTVT.